A single sample gave rise to the 23 T cell receptor beta chains below, sequenced in a study of beta chain features in type 1 diabetes. Expressed TCRB transcripts were sequenced because the entire RNA isolate underwent reverse transcription. Libraries were prepared by immunoSEQ multiplex PCR; TCRdb keeps only in-frame clonotypes and omits some of them. The sample lists 250,000 to 300,000 clones, under 8.5% occurring once. Sequencing input: central memory CD4+ T cells from blood. Source of these receptors: a woman younger than 35 in good health.

The J gene is TRBJ1-5, the V gene TRBV28; D remains ambiguous. This CDR3 region has 14 residues. CDR1 and CDR2 (germline): MDHEN, SYDVKM. V was pared by 6 bases and J by 0 bases, with 9 bases between. The chain's CDR3 is CASSQHSSNQPQHF. CDR3 coding DNA: TGTGCCAGCAGCCAACATAGTAGCAATCAGCCCCAGCATTTT. Full variable domain (outside the CDR3, taken from reference TRBV28 and TRBJ1-5): DVKVTQSSRYLVKRTGEKVFLECVQDMDHENMFWYRQDPGLGLRLIYFSYDVKMKEKGDIPEGYSVSREKKERFSLILESASTNQTSMYLCASSQHSSNQPQHFGDGTRLSIL.

The rearrangement joins TRBV4-1 to TRBJ2-1; D may be TRBD1 (5 bases). Trimming pared 0 bases from V and 9 bases from J, leaving 15 bases between. CDR1 and CDR2 (germline): MGHRA, YSYEKL. The CDR3 sequence is 15 residues long. This CDR3 reads CASSQDPQDITEQFF. The CDR3 DNA follows: TGCGCCAGCAGCCAAGATCCCCAGGACATTACTGAGCAGTTCTTC.

V and J are TRBV18 and TRBJ2-5; the D gene could be TRBD1 or TRBD2 (5 bases each). The CDR3 has 15 amino acids. V lost 6 bases to trimming and J lost 2 bases, with 16 bases between them. Germline V gene lookup returns CDR1 KGHSH and CDR2 LQKENI. The CDR3 DNA reads TGTGCCAGCTCTACGTACGGGGCAGGGCAAGAGACCCAGTACTTC. Encoded protein: CASSTYGAGQETQYF.

This clone was picked up a small number of times. The chain recombines TRBV4-3 with TRBJ1-3; no definite D call. There are 13 residues in the CDR3. The germline V gene has CDR1 LGHNA and CDR2 YSLEER. V gave up 0 bases and J gave up 4 bases, with 4 bases separating them. CDR3 amino acids: CASSQDHGNTIYF. Here the CDR3 DNA reads TGCGCCAGCAGCCAAGACCACGGAAACACCATATATTTT.

This clone was detected only a few times. The chain joins TRBV6-6 to TRBJ2-1, with 11 bases lining up with TRBD2. The trim removed 6 bases at V and 3 bases at J, leaving 4 bases unmatched. The germline CDR1 and CDR2 sequences are MNHNY and SVGAGI (reference sequence). CDR3 length: 15 residues. The CDR3: CASSRLAGNYNEQFF. The CDR3 DNA reads as TGTGCCAGCAGCCGACTAGCGGGAAACTACAATGAGCAGTTCTTC.

This clone has only a few counts. V is TRBV7-9 and J is TRBJ1-6, with D perhaps matching TRBD1 (6 bases). The germline V gene encodes CDR1 SEHNR and CDR2 FQNEAQ (reference sequence). V lost 2 bases and J lost 10, with 12 bases in between. There are 14 residues in the CDR3. Written as DNA, the CDR3 is TGTGCCAGCAGCTTACAGGGGAAGGTCTCACCCCTCCACTTT. Translated: CASSLQGKVSPLHF.

This clone appeared many times. This specimen includes other DNA sequences encoding the same CDR3. This chain links TRBV5-4 with TRBJ2-5; no clear D. The germline CDR1 and CDR2 sequences are SGHNT and YYREEE (reference sequence). This CDR3 has 13 amino acids. The V end was cut by 2 bases, the J end by 5 bases, with 10 bases between. The CDR3 here is CASSFGDRETQYF. The CDR3 nucleotides read TGTGCCAGCAGCTTTGGGGATAGGGAGACCCAGTACTTC. Full variable domain (remainder filled in from reference TRBV5-4 and TRBJ2-5): ETGVTQSPTHLIKTRGQQVTLRCSSQSGHNTVSWYQQALGQGPQFIFQYYREEENGRGNFPPRFSGLQFPNYSSELNVNALELDDSALYLCASSFGDRETQYFGPGTRLLVL.

This clone was recorded many times. The V gene is TRBV19, the J gene TRBJ2-1, with D possibly being TRBD2 (5 bases). Germline V gene sequence: CDR1 LNHDA, CDR2 SQIVND (reference sequence). V lost 7 bases and J 5 bases, leaving 15 bases between the germline ends. This CDR3 region has 14 residues. The CDR3 region has the DNA TGTGCCAGTAAGGACCGGGGTTCTGACAATGAGCAGTTCTTC. It encodes CASKDRGSDNEQFF.

This clone was observed many times. This chain uses TRBV7-2 with TRBJ1-1; weak D call: TRBD1 (5 bases). From germline, CDR1 is SGHTA and CDR2 FQGNSA. The CDR3 is 14 residues long. Between the trimmed V and J ends, which lost 5 bases and 6 bases, there was a span of 16 bases. This chain's CDR3 is CASSRAQGVAEAFF. The CDR3 nucleotides read TGTGCCAGCAGCCGAGCGCAGGGTGTCGCTGAAGCTTTCTTT.

This clone was detected a few times. This chain links TRBV28 with TRBJ1-6; 7 positions match TRBD1. The trim removed 2 bases at V and 6 bases at J, leaving 10 bases unmatched. The germline V gene has CDR1 MDHEN and CDR2 SYDVKM. The CDR3 runs to 17 residues. For the CDR3, the DNA is TGTGCCAGCAGTTTACCGACAGGGACCGAGTCTAATTCACCCCTCCACTTT. It translates to CASSLPTGTESNSPLHF.

This clone was seen only a few times. The V and J genes are TRBV27 and TRBJ1-4, with 7 bases matching TRBD1. With V trimmed by 5 bases and J by 4 bases, 7 bases remained unmatched. CDR3 length: 15 residues. The V gene's germline CDR1 is MNHEY and CDR2 SMNVEV (reference sequence). The CDR3 reads CASSLAGTVNEKLFF. The CDR3 DNA reads TGTGCCAGCAGTCTTGCCGGGACAGTTAATGAAAAACTGTTTTTT.

At least ten counts were recorded for this clone. The V gene is TRBV13, the J gene TRBJ2-5; D remains ambiguous. From germline, CDR1 is PRHDT and CDR2 FYEKMQ (reference sequence). CDR3 length: 12 residues. V lost 3 bases, J lost 1 base, and 3 bases lay in between. The CDR3 spells CASSFLQETQYF. The CDR3 bases are TGTGCCAGCAGCTTTCTCCAAGAGACCCAGTACTTC.

V and J are TRBV7-3 and TRBJ2-1; D call uncertain. The CDR3 runs to 15 residues. Per the germline V gene, CDR1 is SGHTA and CDR2 is FQGTGA. V shed 5 bases and J shed 9 bases, with 20 bases lying between them. The chain's CDR3 is CASSPTLGRLGEQFF. CDR3 nucleotide sequence: TGTGCCAGCAGCCCTACCTTGGGCCGCTTAGGTGAGCAGTTCTTC. The complete variable domain, with remaining parts taken from reference TRBV7-3 and TRBJ2-1, reads GAGVSQTPSNKVTEKGKYVELRCDPISGHTALYWYRQSLGQGPEFLIYFQGTGAADDSGLPNDRFFAVRPEGSVSTLKIQRTERGDSAVYLCASSPTLGRLGEQFFGPGTRLTVL.

As concerns this clone: Other DNA variants within this sample encode the same CDR3. The chain has TRBV28 and TRBJ1-5, with D perhaps matching TRBD1 (6 bases). CDR1 is MDHEN and CDR2 is SYDVKM in the germline V gene. The V gene lost 6 bases and the J gene lost 6 bases, with 9 bases spanning the gap. The CDR3 extends over 12 amino acids. The CDR3 region is CASSLRGQPQHF. As DNA, the CDR3 is TGTGCCAGCAGCCTCAGGGGTCAGCCCCAGCATTTT. The whole variable domain, remainder taken from reference TRBV28 and TRBJ1-5, is DVKVTQSSRYLVKRTGEKVFLECVQDMDHENMFWYRQDPGLGLRLIYFSYDVKMKEKGDIPEGYSVSREKKERFSLILESASTNQTSMYLCASSLRGQPQHFGDGTRLSIL.

The rearrangement joins TRBV6-1 to TRBJ1-2, with a tentative D call TRBD1 (6 bases). V was trimmed by 5 bases and J by 4 bases, leaving 11 bases between them. Germline-derived CDR1 and CDR2 are MNHNS and SASEGT. This CDR3 has 13 residues. Here the CDR3 reads CASSQQGSYGYTF. CDR3 sequence (DNA): TGTGCCAGCAGTCAACAGGGCAGCTATGGCTACACCTTC.

There are many counts of this clone. The rearrangement joins TRBV15 to TRBJ2-1; 8 bases map to TRBD1. This CDR3 has 15 amino acids. Germline trimming cut 6 bases from V and 10 bases from J; bases unmatched to any gene: 14. Germline loops: CDR1 LNHNV, CDR2 YYDKDF (reference sequence). In DNA, the CDR3 is TGTGCCACCAGTCCCCGGGACAGGAATTTTGGGGAGCAGTTCTTC. This translates into CATSPRDRNFGEQFF.

This clone was seen a handful of times. The chain uses TRBV7-2 and TRBJ2-7; no reliable D call. The CDR3 is 14 amino acids. Germline lookup yields CDR1 SGHTA and CDR2 FQGNSA. V was trimmed by 4 bases and J by 0 bases, leaving 10 bases between them. The DNA of the CDR3 is TGTGCCAGCAGCTCCAAAGGCCCCTCCTACGAGCAGTACTTC. The encoded protein is CASSSKGPSYEQYF.

The chain is built from TRBV11-2 and TRBJ2-5; D possibly uses TRBD1 or TRBD2 (5 bases each). V was clipped by 5 bases and J by 1 base, with 8 bases between them. This CDR3 spans 13 amino acids. Germline V gene lookup returns CDR1 SGHAT and CDR2 FQNNGV. This CDR3 reads CASSRGFQETQYF. The CDR3 region has the DNA TGTGCCAGCAGCCGGGGCTTCCAAGAGACCCAGTACTTC.

This rearrangement joins TRBV9 to TRBJ1-2; a possible D gene is TRBD1 (5 bases). Germline V gene data show CDR1 as SGDLS and CDR2 as YYNGEE. Trimming took 8 bases from V and 2 from J, leaving 10 bases between them. The CDR3 loop spans 12 amino acids. In nucleotides, the CDR3 is TGTGCCAGTTCCAGGGTGAACTATGGCTACACCTTC. Amino acids: CASSRVNYGYTF.

A few counts support this clone. Other nucleotide sequences from this sample produce the same CDR3. The CDR3 DNA sequence: TGTGCCAGCAGGATCCTCACAGATACGCAGTATTTT. Translated, it gives CASRILTDTQYF. The chain links TRBV7-2 to TRBJ2-3, with D uncertain. Germline V gene data show CDR1 as SGHTA and CDR2 as FQGNSA. Trimming removed 6 bases from V and 2 bases from J, with 6 bases in between. The CDR3 covers 12 residues.

The V call is TRBV7-9, the J call TRBJ2-6, with D unresolved. V was shortened by 1 base and J by 0 bases, with 16 bases between the two germline ends. The CDR3 totals 19 residues. From germline, CDR1 is SEHNR and CDR2 FQNEAQ (reference sequence). CDR3 DNA sequence: TGTGCCAGCAGCTTAGACTCATTTGGTCGTTACTCTGGGGCCAACGTCCTGACTTTC. Its translation is CASSLDSFGRYSGANVLTF.

The CDR3 DNA is TGTGCCAGCAGCCCCAGGCCGGGACTTAACTACGAGCAGTACGTC. Translated, it gives CASSPRPGLNYEQYV. The rearrangement links TRBV7-2 to TRBJ2-7, with a possible D match to TRBD2 (6 bases). CDR1 and CDR2 from the germline V gene are SGHTA and FQGNSA. The CDR3 sequence is 15 residues long. Trimming cost V 5 bases and J 3 bases, with 17 bases left between them.

This clone was counted between two and nine times. This rearrangement joins TRBV19 to TRBJ1-5; D ambiguous. The CDR3 is 13 amino acids. V was shortened by 6 bases and J by 6 bases, with 12 bases between the two germline ends. Germline loops: CDR1 LNHDA, CDR2 SQIVND (reference sequence). CDR3 loop: CASRPAGIQPQHF. DNA for the CDR3: TGTGCCAGTAGACCCGCGGGGATTCAGCCCCAGCATTTT.